The 12 T cell receptor beta chains below come from one sample, sequenced in a study of T-cell reconstitution after alpha-beta-depleted transplantation in children. Construction of the TCRbeta library involved unique molecular identifiers. A single record per CDR3 protein comes from TCRdb applying MiXCR to the PCR reads. The repertoire holds 600,000 to 700,000 distinct CDR3 sequences, with 13% as singletons. The sequencing here drew on PBMCs, taken before TCRalphabeta/CD19-depleted stem cell transplant. The receptors here all came from a girl between 2 and 10 years old with congenital amegakaryocytic thrombocytopenia, due to receive a stem cell transplant.

The table lists this clonotype with a few counts. The chain couples TRBV28 to TRBJ2-7; weak D call: TRBD1 (6 bases). The CDR3 is 13 amino acids. Per germline, CDR1 MDHEN and CDR2 SYDVKM. The V end lost 7 bases, the J end lost 5 bases, and 15 bases lay between the germline ends. The DNA of the CDR3 is TGTGCCAGCACTGGACAGTCAACGGACGAGCAGTACTTC. It yields the protein CASTGQSTDEQYF.

V and J are TRBV6-5 and TRBJ2-1; maybe TRBD2 (7 bases). Germline V CDR1 and CDR2: MNHEY, SVGAGI. V lost 2 bases, J lost 6 bases, and 14 bases lay in between. The CDR3 length is 15 residues. The CDR3, as DNA: TGTGCCAGCAGTTACGAACAGGGAGGGACCAATGAGCAGTTCTTC. Translating it yields CASSYEQGGTNEQFF.

This clonotype was seen ten or more times. The rearrangement joins TRBV6-2 or TRBV6-3 to TRBJ2-1; 8 nucleotides agree with TRBD2. This CDR3 comprises 16 residues. J gave up 4 bases and V 5 bases, and 10 bases lay outside the gene matches. The germline CDR1 and CDR2 sequences are MNHEY and SVGEGT. The CDR3 loop reads CASSDQGLDGYNEQFF. Here the CDR3 DNA reads TGTGCCAGCAGTGACCAGGGACTAGATGGGTACAATGAGCAGTTCTTC.

This clonotype was observed at least ten times. The chain recombines TRBV6-1 with TRBJ1-6; TRBD1 agrees at 7 bases. CDR3 length: 13 residues. J was trimmed by 10 bases and V by 7 bases; bases with no gene match: 7. In germline, CDR1 is MNHNS, CDR2 SASEGT. The DNA of the CDR3 is TGTGCCAGCAATAGACAGGGAGGATCACCCCTCCACTTT. Amino acids: CASNRQGGSPLHF.

J is TRBJ1-5 and V is TRBV27; D is perhaps TRBD1 (5 bases). V was pared by 5 bases and J by 3 bases, with 14 bases between. CDR1 is MNHEY and CDR2 is SMNVEV in the germline V gene (reference sequence). This CDR3 comprises 15 residues. The chain's CDR3 is CASSGHGGVNQPQHF. CDR3 nucleotides: TGTGCCAGCAGTGGTCATGGGGGGGTCAATCAGCCCCAGCATTTT.

The V gene is TRBV5-1, the J gene TRBJ2-7; TRBD2 matches 9 bases. The CDR3 extends over 16 amino acids. Germline CDR1 and CDR2: SGHRS and YFSETQ. Trimming removed 5 bases from V and 2 bases from J; junction bases left unmatched: 11. The CDR3 DNA reads as TGCGCCAGCAGGTCCTCCTATAGCGGGAGTCCCTACGAGCAGTACTTC. Its translation: CASRSSYSGSPYEQYF.

This clonotype was found a few times. The V call is TRBV15, the J call TRBJ1-5; D is unresolved. Germline CDR1 LNHNV, CDR2 YYDKDF (reference sequence). Trimming removed 0 bases from V and 10 bases from J, with 1 base in between. The CDR3 covers 10 residues. The chain's CDR3 is CATSRDPQHF. CDR3 in DNA: TGTGCCACCAGCAGAGATCCCCAGCATTTT.

The chain uses TRBV5-1 and TRBJ2-2; possible D gene TRBD2, 5 bases. The germline V gene has CDR1 SGHRS and CDR2 YFSETQ. Trimming removed 4 bases at V and 3 bases at J, with 13 bases between. CDR3 length equals 15 residues. Here the CDR3 DNA reads TGCGCCAGCAGCGCGGCGTGGGAGTACACCGGGGAGCTGTTTTTT. Translated, it gives CASSAAWEYTGELFF.

This clonotype appeared a few times. The chain couples TRBV5-1 to TRBJ2-3, with 7 bases lining up with TRBD1. Germline values: CDR1 SGHRS, CDR2 YFSETQ. There are 15 residues in the CDR3. The ends lost 0 bases at V and 5 bases at J; junction bases unmatched: 6. The CDR3 bases are TGCGCCAGCAGCTTGGAGGGGGCGAGAGGAGATACGCAGTATTTT. Its translation: CASSLEGARGDTQYF.

This clonotype was seen many times. V is TRBV20-1 and J is TRBJ1-1; TRBD1 agrees at 8 bases. V shed 1 base, J shed 6 bases, and the junction held 7 bases outside the gene matches. CDR1 and CDR2 from the germline V gene are DFQATT and SNEGSKA (reference sequence). The CDR3 length is 14 residues. The CDR3 DNA follows: TGCAGTGCTAGAGTCAGGGAGGGACAGGCTGAAGCTTTCTTT. It encodes CSARVREGQAEAFF.

This clonotype has ten or more counts. This chain links TRBV20-1 with TRBJ2-7, with TRBD2 matching 7 bases. Germline V gives CDR1 DFQATT, CDR2 SNEGSKA (reference sequence). This CDR3 contains 15 residues. V dropped 4 bases and J dropped 1; count of bases not matched to a gene: 10. The chain's CDR3 is CSATDLGLGSYEQYF. The CDR3, as DNA: TGCAGTGCTACGGACCTCGGACTAGGATCCTACGAGCAGTACTTC.

The chain carries TRBV20-1 and TRBJ2-1, with D maybe TRBD1 (6 bases). The V gene's germline CDR1 is DFQATT and CDR2 SNEGSKA (reference sequence). CDR3 length equals 13 residues. The ends were cut back, 2 bases at V and 6 bases at J, with 11 bases in the middle. The CDR3: CSARRGGSNEQFF. DNA for the CDR3: TGCAGTGCTAGACGTGGGGGCAGCAATGAGCAGTTCTTC.